This TCR beta chain was captured by sequencing in a study of shared clonotypes between healthy human individuals. Notes on the study in general: Among donors, sharing of clonotypes was expected to be affected by sequencing depth. Non-shared clonotypes displayed generation probabilities falling below those of clonotypes present in all four donors.

The donors were adults (healthy and HIV-negative) with no recent acute infections or vaccinations. CD4+ cells underwent separation, giving CD45RA+ naive and CD45RA-negative memory subsets. Produced via immunoSEQ multiplex PCR; TCRdb's table is partial and in-frame only. Of 2 million to 2.5 million clones detected, about nine tenths appear once; the ten largest clones hold 0.37%. Notes on this clone: Its antigen is unknown.

Germline-derived CDR1 and CDR2 are SEHNR and FQNEAQ (reference sequence). V was shortened by 3 bases and J by 3 bases, with 27 bases between the two germline ends. The CDR3 runs 19 residues. Sequencing was performed on naive CD4+ T cells from PBMCs. Documented subset: CD45RA+ positively selected. The clonotype was recovered from a young man in good health. Some clones in this sample may be carry-over from other donors' samples. The chain joins TRBV7-9 to TRBJ2-7; D is possibly TRBD1 (7 bases). The CDR3 sequence: CASSFGLGGQTIKDYEQYF. The CDR3 DNA reads as TGTGCCAGCAGCTTCGGATTGGGGGGACAGACAATCAAGGACTACGAGCAGTACTTC. Full variable domain (remainder filled in from reference TRBV7-9 and TRBJ2-7): DTGVSQNPRHKITKRGQNVTFRCDPISEHNRLYWYRQTLGQGPEFLTYFQNEAQLEKSRLLSDRFSAERPKGSFSTLEIQRTEQGDSAMYLCASSFGLGGQTIKDYEQYFGPGTRLTVT.